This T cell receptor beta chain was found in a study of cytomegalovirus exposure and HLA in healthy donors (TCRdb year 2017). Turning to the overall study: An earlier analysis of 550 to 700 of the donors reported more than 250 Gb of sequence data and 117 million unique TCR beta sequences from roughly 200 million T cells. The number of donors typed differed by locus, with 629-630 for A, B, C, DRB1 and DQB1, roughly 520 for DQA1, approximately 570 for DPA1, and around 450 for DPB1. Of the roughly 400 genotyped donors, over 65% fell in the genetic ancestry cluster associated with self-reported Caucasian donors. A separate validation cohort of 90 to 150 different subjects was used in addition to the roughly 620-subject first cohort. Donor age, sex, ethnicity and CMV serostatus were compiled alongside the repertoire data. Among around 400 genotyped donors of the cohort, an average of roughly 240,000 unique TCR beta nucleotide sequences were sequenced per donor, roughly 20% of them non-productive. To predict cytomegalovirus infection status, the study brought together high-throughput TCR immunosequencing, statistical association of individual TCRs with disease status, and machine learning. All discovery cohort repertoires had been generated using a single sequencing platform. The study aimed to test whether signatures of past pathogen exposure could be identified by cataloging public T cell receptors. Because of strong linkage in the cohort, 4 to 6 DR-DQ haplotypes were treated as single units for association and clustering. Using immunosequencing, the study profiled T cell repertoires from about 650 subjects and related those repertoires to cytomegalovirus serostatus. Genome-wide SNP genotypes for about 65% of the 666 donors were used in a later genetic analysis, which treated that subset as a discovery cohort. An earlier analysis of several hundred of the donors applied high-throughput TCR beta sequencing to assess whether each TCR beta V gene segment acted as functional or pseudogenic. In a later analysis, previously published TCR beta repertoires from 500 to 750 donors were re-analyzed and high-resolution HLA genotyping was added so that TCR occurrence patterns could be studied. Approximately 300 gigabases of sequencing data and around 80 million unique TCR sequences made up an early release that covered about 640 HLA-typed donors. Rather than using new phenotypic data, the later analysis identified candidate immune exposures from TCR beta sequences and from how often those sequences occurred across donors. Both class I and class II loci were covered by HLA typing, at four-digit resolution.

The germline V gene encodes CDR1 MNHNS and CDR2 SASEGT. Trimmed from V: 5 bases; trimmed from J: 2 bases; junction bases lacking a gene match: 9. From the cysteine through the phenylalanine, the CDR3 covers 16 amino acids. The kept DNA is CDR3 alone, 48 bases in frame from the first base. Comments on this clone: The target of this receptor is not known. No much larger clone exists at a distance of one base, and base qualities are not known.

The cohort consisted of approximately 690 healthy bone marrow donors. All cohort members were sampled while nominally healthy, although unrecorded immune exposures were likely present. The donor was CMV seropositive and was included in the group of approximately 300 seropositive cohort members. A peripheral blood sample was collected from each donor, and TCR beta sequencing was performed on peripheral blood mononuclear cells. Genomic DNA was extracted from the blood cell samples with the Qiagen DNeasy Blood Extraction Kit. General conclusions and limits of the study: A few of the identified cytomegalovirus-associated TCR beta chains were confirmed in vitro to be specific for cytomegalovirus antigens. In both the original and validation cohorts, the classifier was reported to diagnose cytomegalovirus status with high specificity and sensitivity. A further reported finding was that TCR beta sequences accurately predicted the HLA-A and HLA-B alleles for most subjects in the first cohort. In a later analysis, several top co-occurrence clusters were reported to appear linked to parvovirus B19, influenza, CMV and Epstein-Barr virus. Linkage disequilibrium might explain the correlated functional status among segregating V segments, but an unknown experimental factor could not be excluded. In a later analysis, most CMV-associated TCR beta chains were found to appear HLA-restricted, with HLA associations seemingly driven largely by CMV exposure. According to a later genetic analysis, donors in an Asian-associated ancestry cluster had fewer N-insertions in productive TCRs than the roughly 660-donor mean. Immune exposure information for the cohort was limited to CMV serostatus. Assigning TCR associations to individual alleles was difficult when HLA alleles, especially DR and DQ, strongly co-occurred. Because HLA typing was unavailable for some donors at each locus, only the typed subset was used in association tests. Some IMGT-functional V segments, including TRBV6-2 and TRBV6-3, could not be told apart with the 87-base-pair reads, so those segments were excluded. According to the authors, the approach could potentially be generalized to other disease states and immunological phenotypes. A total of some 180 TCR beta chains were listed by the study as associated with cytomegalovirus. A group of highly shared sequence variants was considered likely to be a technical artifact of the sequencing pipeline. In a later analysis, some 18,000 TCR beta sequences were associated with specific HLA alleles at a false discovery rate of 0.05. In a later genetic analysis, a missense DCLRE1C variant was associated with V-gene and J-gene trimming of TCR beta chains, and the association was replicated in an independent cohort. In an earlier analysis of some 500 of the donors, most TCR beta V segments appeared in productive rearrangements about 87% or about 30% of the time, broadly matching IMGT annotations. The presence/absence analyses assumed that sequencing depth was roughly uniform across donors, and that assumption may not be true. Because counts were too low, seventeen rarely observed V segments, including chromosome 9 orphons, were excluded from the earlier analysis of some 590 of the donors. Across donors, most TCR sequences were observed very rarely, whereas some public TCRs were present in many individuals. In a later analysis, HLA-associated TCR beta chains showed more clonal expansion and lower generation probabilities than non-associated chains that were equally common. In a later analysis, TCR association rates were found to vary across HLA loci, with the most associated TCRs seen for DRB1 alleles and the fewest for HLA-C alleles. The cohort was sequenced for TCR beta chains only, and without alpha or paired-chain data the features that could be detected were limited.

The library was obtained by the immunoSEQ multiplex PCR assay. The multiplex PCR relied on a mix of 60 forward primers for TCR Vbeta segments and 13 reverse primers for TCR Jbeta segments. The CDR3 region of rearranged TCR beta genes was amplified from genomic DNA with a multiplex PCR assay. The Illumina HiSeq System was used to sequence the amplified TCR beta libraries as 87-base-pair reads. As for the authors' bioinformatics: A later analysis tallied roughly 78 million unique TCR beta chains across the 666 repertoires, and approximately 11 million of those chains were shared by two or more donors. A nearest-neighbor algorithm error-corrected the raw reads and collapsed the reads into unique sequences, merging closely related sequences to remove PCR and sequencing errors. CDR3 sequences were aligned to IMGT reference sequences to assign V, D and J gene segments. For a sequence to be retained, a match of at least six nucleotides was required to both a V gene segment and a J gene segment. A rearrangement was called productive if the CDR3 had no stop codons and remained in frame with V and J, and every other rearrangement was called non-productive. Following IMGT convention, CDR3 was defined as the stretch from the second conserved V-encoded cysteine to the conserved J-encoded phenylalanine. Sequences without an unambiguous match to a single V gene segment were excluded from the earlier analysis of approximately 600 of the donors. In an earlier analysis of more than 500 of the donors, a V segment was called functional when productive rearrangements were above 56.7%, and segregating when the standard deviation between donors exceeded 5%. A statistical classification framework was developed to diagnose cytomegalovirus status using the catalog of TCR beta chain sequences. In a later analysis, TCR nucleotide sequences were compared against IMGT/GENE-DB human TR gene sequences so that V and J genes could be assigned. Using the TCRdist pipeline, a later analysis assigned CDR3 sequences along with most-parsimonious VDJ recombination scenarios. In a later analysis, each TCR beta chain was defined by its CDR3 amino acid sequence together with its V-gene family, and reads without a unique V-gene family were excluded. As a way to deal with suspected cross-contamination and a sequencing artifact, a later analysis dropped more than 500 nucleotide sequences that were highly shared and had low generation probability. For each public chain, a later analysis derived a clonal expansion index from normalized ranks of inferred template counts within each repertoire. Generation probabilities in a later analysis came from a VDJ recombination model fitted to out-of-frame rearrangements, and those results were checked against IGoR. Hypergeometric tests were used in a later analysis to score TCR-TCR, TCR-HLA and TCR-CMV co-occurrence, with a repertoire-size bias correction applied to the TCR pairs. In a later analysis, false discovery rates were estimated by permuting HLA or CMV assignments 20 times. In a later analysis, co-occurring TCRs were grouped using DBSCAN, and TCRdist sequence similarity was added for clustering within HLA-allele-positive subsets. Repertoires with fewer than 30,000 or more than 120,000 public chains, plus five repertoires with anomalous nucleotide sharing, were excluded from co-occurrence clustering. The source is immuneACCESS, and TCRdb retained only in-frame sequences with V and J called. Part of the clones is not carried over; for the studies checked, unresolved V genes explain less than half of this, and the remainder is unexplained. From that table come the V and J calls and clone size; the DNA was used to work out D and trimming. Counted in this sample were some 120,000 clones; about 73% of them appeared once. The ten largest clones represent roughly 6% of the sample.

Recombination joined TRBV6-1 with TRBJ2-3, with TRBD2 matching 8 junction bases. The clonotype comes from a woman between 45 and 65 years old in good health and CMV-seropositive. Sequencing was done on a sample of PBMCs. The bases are TGTGCCAGCAGTCAAGTGGGCGGGGGGACCACAGATACGCAGTATTTT. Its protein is CASSQVGGGTTDTQYF.